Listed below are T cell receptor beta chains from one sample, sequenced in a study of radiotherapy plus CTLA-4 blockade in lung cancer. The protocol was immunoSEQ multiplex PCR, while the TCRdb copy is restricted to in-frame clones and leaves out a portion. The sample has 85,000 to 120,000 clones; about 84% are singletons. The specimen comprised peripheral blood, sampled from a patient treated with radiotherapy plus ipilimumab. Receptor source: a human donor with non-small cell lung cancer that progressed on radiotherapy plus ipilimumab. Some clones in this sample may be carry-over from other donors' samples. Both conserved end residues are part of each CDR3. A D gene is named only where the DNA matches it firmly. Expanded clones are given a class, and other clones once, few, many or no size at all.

CDR3: CASSATGDEKLFF; DNA: TGTGCCAGTAGTGCGACAGGGGATGAAAAACTGTTTTTT; J: TRBJ1-4; D: TRBD1; size: NA; V: TRBV19
CDR3: CASSTPDRSQETQYF; DNA: TGCGCCAGCAGCACCCCAGACAGATCCCAAGAGACCCAGTACTTC; J: TRBJ2-5; D: NA; size: once; V: TRBV5-1
CDR3: CASSEGQLYYNSPLHF; DNA: TGTGCCAGCAGTGAGGGACAACTCTACTATAATTCACCCCTCCACTTT; J: TRBJ1-6; D: NA; size: NA; V: TRBV2
CDR3: CASRTGTGALTEAFF; DNA: TGTGCCAGCAGAACAGGGACAGGGGCTCTCACTGAAGCTTTCTTT; J: TRBJ1-1; D: TRBD1; size: NA; V: TRBV6-5
CDR3: CAPSSGSGGTQYF; DNA: TGTGCCCCCTCTTCGGGGTCCGGAGGGACCCAGTACTTC; J: TRBJ2-5; D: NA; size: NA; V: TRBV5-4
CDR3: CASSPRQGSGNTIYF; DNA: TGTGCCAGCTCGCCTCGACAGGGCTCTGGAAACACCATATATTTT; J: TRBJ1-3; D: TRBD1; size: NA; V: TRBV25-1
CDR3: CASSVGLAVNNEQFF; DNA: TGTGCCAGCAGCGTCGGACTAGCGGTCAACAATGAGCAGTTCTTC; J: TRBJ2-1; D: TRBD2; size: NA; V: TRBV11-3
CDR3: CASKSHQENEQYF; DNA: TGTGCCAGCAAAAGCCACCAGGAAAACGAGCAGTACTTC; J: TRBJ2-7; D: NA; size: NA; V: TRBV6-6
CDR3: CASSLVSSGEQYF; DNA: TGTGCCAGCAGCTTAGTGTCTTCGGGAGAGCAGTACTTC; J: TRBJ2-7; D: NA; size: NA; V: TRBV11-2
CDR3: CASSYPDRVETQYF; DNA: TGTGCCAGCAGCTACCCGGACAGGGTGGAGACCCAGTACTTC; J: TRBJ2-5; D: TRBD1; size: NA; V: TRBV7-8
CDR3: CASSLPQRTDTQYF; DNA: TGCGCCAGCAGCTTACCCCAACGCACAGATACGCAGTATTTT; J: TRBJ2-3; D: NA; size: NA; V: TRBV5-1
CDR3: CASSARLAGQETQYF; DNA: TGTGCCAGCAGCGCCAGACTAGCGGGGCAAGAGACCCAGTACTTC; J: TRBJ2-5; D: TRBD2; size: NA; V: TRBV5-4
CDR3: CASSFGTAKEDTQYF; DNA: TGTGCCAGCAGCTTCGGGACAGCTAAGGAGGATACGCAGTATTTT; J: TRBJ2-3; D: TRBD1; size: NA; V: TRBV7-9
CDR3: CASSNRDRGPYEQYF; DNA: TGTGCCAGCAGTAACCGGGACAGGGGACCATACGAGCAGTACTTC; J: TRBJ2-7; D: TRBD1; size: NA; V: TRBV6-1
CDR3: CATSRGGGTHSYEQYF; DNA: TGTGCCACCAGCAGAGGGGGTGGGACCCATTCCTACGAGCAGTACTTC; J: TRBJ2-7; D: NA; size: NA; V: TRBV15
CDR3: CASSGRPPANEKLFF; DNA: TGTGCCAGCTCGGGTCGGCCACCGGCTAATGAAAAACTGTTTTTT; J: TRBJ1-4; D: NA; size: NA; V: TRBV25-1
CDR3: CATSRDRVGEQYF; DNA: TGTGCCACCAGCAGAGACAGGGTTGGCGAGCAGTACTTC; J: TRBJ2-7; D: NA; size: NA; V: TRBV15
CDR3: CASSIGQGNYGYTF; DNA: TGTGCCAGCAGTATCGGACAGGGTAATTATGGCTACACCTTC; J: TRBJ1-2; D: TRBD1; size: NA; V: TRBV28
CDR3: CASSLGSTDTQYF; DNA: TGTGCCAGCAGCTTAGGGTCCACAGATACGCAGTATTTT; J: TRBJ2-3; D: NA; size: NA; V: TRBV7-2
CDR3: CASSQEKMAGTAYEQYF; DNA: TGTGCCAGCAGCCAAGAGAAGATGGCGGGGACCGCCTACGAGCAGTACTTC; J: TRBJ2-7; D: NA; size: NA; V: TRBV4-2
CDR3: CASSQAGAGNTIYF; DNA: TGCGCCAGCAGCCAAGCGGGGGCTGGAAACACCATATATTTT; J: TRBJ1-3; D: NA; size: few; V: TRBV4-1
CDR3: CASSKGQGVSSGANVLTF; DNA: TGTGCCAGCAGCAAGGGACAGGGGGTTAGCTCTGGGGCCAACGTCCTGACTTTC; J: TRBJ2-6; D: TRBD1; size: once; V: TRBV11-3
CDR3: CASSLVGTGGWDEQFF; DNA: TGTGCCAGCAGCTTAGTTGGGACAGGGGGCTGGGATGAGCAGTTCTTC; J: TRBJ2-1; D: TRBD1; size: once; V: TRBV7-2
CDR3: CASSQGDRQTQYF; DNA: TGTGCCAGCAGCCAAGGGGACAGGCAGACCCAGTACTTC; J: TRBJ2-5; D: TRBD1; size: NA; V: TRBV14
CDR3: CATLPGQLLNYGYTF; DNA: TGTGCCACCCTCCCTGGACAGCTGCTAAACTATGGCTACACCTTC; J: TRBJ1-2; D: NA; size: NA; V: TRBV28
CDR3: CASSLQGPANTEAFF; DNA: TGCGCCAGCAGCTTGCAAGGGCCAGCAAACACTGAAGCTTTCTTT; J: TRBJ1-1; D: NA; size: NA; V: TRBV5-1
CDR3: CASGQVYQETQYF; DNA: TGTGCTAGTGGGCAAGTGTACCAAGAGACCCAGTACTTC; J: TRBJ2-5; D: NA; size: NA; V: TRBV12-5
CDR3: CASSLRDYSPLHF; DNA: TGTGCCAGCAGTCTCAGGGATTACTCACCCCTCCACTTT; J: TRBJ1-6; D: NA; size: NA; V: TRBV28
CDR3: CASSLSSVLNTEAFF; DNA: TGTGCCAGCAGTCTAAGCTCCGTCCTGAACACTGAAGCTTTCTTT; J: TRBJ1-1; D: NA; size: NA; V: TRBV27
CDR3: CASTSRGERNNEQFF; DNA: TGTGCCAGTACTTCCCGTGGAGAGCGGAACAATGAGCAGTTCTTC; J: TRBJ2-1; D: NA; size: NA; V: TRBV27
CDR3: CASSSGQGIDPQHF; DNA: TGTGCCAGCAGCTCCGGACAGGGTATAGACCCCCAGCATTTT; J: TRBJ1-5; D: TRBD1; size: NA; V: TRBV7-2
CDR3: CASSRGTGGQETQYF; DNA: TGCGCCAGCAGTCGGGGGACAGGGGGCCAAGAGACCCAGTACTTC; J: TRBJ2-5; D: TRBD1; size: NA; V: TRBV5-1
CDR3: CASSFLPDF; DNA: TGTGCCAGCAGCTTTCTCCCAGACTTC; J: TRBJ2-5; D: NA; size: NA; V: TRBV12-1
CDR3: CSPGDGDRHNEKLFF; DNA: TGCAGCCCAGGGGACGGTGACAGACATAATGAAAAACTGTTTTTT; J: TRBJ1-4; D: NA; size: NA; V: TRBV29-1
CDR3: CASSQRLTGYEQYF; DNA: TGTGCCAGCAGCCAACGGTTGACAGGGTACGAGCAGTACTTC; J: TRBJ2-7; D: TRBD1; size: NA; V: TRBV7-6